Included here is one T cell receptor beta chain sequence, with context. This entry is derived from a study of blood T cell repertoires in COVID-19. Study-level information: Sources were T cells, B-cell-depleted T cells, or PBMCs; the material itself was cDNA or gDNA.

Patients of the Seattle cohort, enrolled during active infection, were followed longitudinally. Here immunoSEQ multiplex PCR was the method, and the copy in TCRdb shows in-frame clones only, minus some. The sample yields over 200,000 clones, 75% to 85% seen once. This clonotype was sampled from a woman younger than 45 with COVID-19, enrolled during active disease. Input material: peripheral blood.

The CDR3 region is CAWSVRKGVDTEAFF. The CDR3 coding sequence is TGTGCCTGGAGTGTACGAAAAGGGGTTGATACTGAAGCTTTCTTT. This chain links TRBV30 with TRBJ1-1; TRBD1 is a possible D gene (5 bases). The CDR3 totals 15 residues. Germline loops: CDR1 GTSNPN, CDR2 SVGIG (reference sequence). Trimming left V 0 bases short and J 5 bases short, with 16 bases between.